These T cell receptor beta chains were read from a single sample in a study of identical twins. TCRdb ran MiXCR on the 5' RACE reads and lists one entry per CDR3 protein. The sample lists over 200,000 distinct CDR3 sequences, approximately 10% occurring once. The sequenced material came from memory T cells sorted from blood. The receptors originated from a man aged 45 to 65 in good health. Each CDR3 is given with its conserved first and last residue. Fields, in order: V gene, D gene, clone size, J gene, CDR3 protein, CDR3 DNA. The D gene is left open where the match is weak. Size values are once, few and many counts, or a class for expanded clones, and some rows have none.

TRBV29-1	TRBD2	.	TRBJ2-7	CSVGAGGQPYEQYF	TGCAGCGTTGGGGCGGGAGGCCAACCCTACGAGCAGTACTTC
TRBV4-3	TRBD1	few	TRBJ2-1	CASSQDQRGQGGNEQFF	TGCGCCAGCAGCCAAGATCAGCGTGGACAGGGGGGGAATGAGCAGTTCTTC
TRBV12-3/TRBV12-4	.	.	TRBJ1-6	CASSLGWDPAPLHF	TGTGCCAGCAGTTTGGGATGGGATCCGGCACCCCTCCACTTT
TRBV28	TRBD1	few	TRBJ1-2	CASRRQGRANYGYTF	TGTGCCAGCAGACGACAGGGCCGGGCCAACTATGGCTACACCTTC
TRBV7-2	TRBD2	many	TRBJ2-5	CASSLGPAGAREETQYF	TGTGCCAGCAGCTTAGGTCCAGCGGGGGCCCGCGAAGAGACCCAGTACTTC
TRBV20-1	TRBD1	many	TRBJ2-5	CSARLRRGPQTQYF	TGCAGTGCTAGACTCCGTAGGGGGCCTCAGACCCAGTACTTC
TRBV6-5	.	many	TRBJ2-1	CASSYRLAGQYEQFF	TGTGCCAGCAGTTATAGGTTGGCAGGGCAGTATGAGCAGTTCTTC
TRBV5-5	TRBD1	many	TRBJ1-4	CASSFTGGNEKLFF	TGTGCCAGCAGCTTTACAGGGGGGAATGAAAAACTGTTTTTT
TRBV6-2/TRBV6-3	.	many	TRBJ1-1	CASSSSTGGGMNTEAFF	TGTGCCAGCAGCTCTTCGACTGGTGGGGGAATGAACACTGAAGCTTTCTTT
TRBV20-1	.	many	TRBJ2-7	CSARDRGTYEQYF	TGCAGTGCTAGAGACAGGGGTACCTACGAGCAGTACTTC
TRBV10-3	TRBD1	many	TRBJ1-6	CAIRETGSVPLHF	TGTGCCATCAGGGAGACAGGGAGTGTACCCCTCCACTTT
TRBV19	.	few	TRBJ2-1	CASRLTGLKEQFF	TGTGCCAGTAGACTGACAGGCTTGAAGGAGCAGTTCTTC
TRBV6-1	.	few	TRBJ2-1	CASSEARNEQFF	TGTGCCAGCAGTGAAGCTCGGAATGAGCAGTTCTTC
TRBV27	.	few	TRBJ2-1	CASSLWQGRNEQFF	TGTGCCAGCAGTTTGTGGCAGGGTCGTAATGAGCAGTTCTTC
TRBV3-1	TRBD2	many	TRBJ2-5	CASSSSLAGGYLYQETQYF	TGTGCCAGCAGCTCTTCGCTAGCGGGGGGCTACCTGTACCAAGAGACCCAGTACTTC
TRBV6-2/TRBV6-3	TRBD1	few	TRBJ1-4	CASSVTGTVYEKLFF	TGTGCCAGCAGTGTCACCGGGACAGTCTATGAAAAACTGTTTTTT
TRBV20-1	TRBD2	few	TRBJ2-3	CSPLAGGDTQYF	TGCAGTCCACTAGCGGGAGGAGATACGCAGTATTTT
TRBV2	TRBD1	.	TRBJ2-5	CASRPGTGGETQYF	TGTGCCAGCAGGCCCGGGACAGGGGGGGAGACCCAGTACTTC
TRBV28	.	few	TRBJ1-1	CASNPGLTMNTEAFF	TGTGCCAGCAACCCGGGACTCACGATGAACACTGAAGCTTTCTTT
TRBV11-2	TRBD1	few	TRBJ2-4	CASSSGFRDSNHIQYF	TGTGCCAGCAGCTCTGGGTTCCGGGACAGTAATCACATTCAGTACTTC
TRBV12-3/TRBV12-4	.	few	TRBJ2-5	CASSGISETQYF	TGTGCCAGCAGTGGGATTTCAGAGACCCAGTACTTC
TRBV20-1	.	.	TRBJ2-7	CSASGRLSYEQYF	TGCAGTGCTAGCGGGCGACTATCCTACGAGCAGTACTTC
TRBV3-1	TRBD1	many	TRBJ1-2	CASSHRTGVNYGYTF	TGTGCCAGCAGCCACCGGACAGGCGTCAACTATGGCTACACCTTC
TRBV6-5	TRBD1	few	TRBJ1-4	CASSYARTGGGEKLFF	TGTGCCAGCAGTTACGCGAGGACAGGGGGCGGTGAAAAACTGTTTTTT
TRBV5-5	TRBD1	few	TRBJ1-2	CASSPGQGSPNYGYTF	TGTGCCAGCAGCCCCGGACAGGGCTCGCCTAACTATGGCTACACCTTC
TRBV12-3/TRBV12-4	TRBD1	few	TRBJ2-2	CASRYRGMVDTGELFF	TGTGCCAGCAGATACAGGGGGATGGTCGACACCGGGGAGCTGTTTTTT
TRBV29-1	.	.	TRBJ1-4	CSVGGTMNEKLFF	TGCAGCGTGGGCGGGACAATGAATGAAAAACTGTTTTTT
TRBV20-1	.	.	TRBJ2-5	CSARPRTSAQETQYF	TGCAGTGCTAGACCTCGGACAAGTGCTCAAGAGACCCAGTACTTC
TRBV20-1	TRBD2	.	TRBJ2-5	CSATGTSGDGETQYF	TGCAGTGCCACAGGGACTAGCGGGGATGGAGAGACCCAGTACTTC
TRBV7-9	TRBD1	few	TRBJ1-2	CASSWGTGAGFGYTF	TGTGCCAGCAGCTGGGGGACAGGGGCGGGTTTCGGCTACACCTTC
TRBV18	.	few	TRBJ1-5	CASSRVGGYQPQHF	TGTGCCAGCTCACGGGTCGGGGGCTATCAGCCCCAGCATTTT
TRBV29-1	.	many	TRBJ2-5	CSVTTGYGETQYF	TGCAGCGTTACTACAGGGTATGGGGAGACCCAGTACTTC
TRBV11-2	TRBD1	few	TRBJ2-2	CASSSLFIGTGQDPNTGELFF	TGTGCCAGCAGCTCCCTGTTTATAGGTACGGGACAGGACCCGAACACCGGGGAGCTGTTTTTT
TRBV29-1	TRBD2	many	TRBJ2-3	CSVEGLTSPITDTQYF	TGCAGCGTTGAAGGGTTGACTAGCCCGATCACAGATACGCAGTATTTT
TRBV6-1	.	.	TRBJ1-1	CASQGRTEAFF	TGTGCCAGCCAGGGGAGGACTGAAGCTTTCTTT
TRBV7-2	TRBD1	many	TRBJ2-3	CASSADRAGGLDTQYF	TGTGCCAGCAGCGCCGACAGGGCAGGTGGTTTAGATACGCAGTATTTT
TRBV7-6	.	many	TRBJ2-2	CASSVDANTGELFF	TGTGCCAGCAGCGTCGACGCGAACACCGGGGAGCTGTTTTTT
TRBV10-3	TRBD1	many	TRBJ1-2	CAISAGRQGDVGYTF	TGTGCCATCAGCGCCGGGAGACAGGGGGACGTCGGCTACACCTTC
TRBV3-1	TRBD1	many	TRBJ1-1	CASSHLTGEAEAFF	TGTGCCAGCAGCCACCTGACAGGGGAAGCTGAAGCTTTCTTT
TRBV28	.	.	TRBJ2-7	CASSPTEGLSYEQYF	TGTGCCAGCAGTCCTACCGAGGGGCTTTCCTACGAGCAGTACTTC
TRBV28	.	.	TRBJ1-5	CASSRAGVYQPQHF	TGTGCCAGCAGCCGGGCAGGGGTCTATCAGCCCCAGCATTTT
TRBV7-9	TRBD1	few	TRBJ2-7	CASSLVVLGTGRTEQYF	TGTGCCAGCAGCCTAGTGGTCCTCGGGACAGGGAGAACCGAGCAGTACTTC
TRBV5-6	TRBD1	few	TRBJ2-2	CASSRPGQGSTGELFF	TGTGCCAGCAGCCGTCCGGGACAGGGTTCCACCGGGGAGCTGTTTTTT
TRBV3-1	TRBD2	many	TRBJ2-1	CASSQSLAAEQFF	TGTGCCAGCAGCCAGAGCCTAGCGGCTGAGCAGTTCTTC
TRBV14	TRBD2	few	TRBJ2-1	CASSLSSGSGYEQFF	TGTGCCAGCAGCCTGTCTAGCGGGAGTGGGTATGAGCAGTTCTTC